Detailed here is one T cell receptor beta chain. Its antigen is still unknown. The data were taken from a study of T cells expressing NK-cell markers. Study details: Sorted CD3+CD56+NKG2C+, CD3+CD56+NKG2C- and CD3+CD56-NKG2C+ T cells provided the TCR beta repertoires. Among the eight sequenced donors, seven tested HCMV-seropositive and one tested seronegative. Study-wide points: Also leading the CD3+CD56-NKG2C+ fraction in a few donors were these clonotypes.

Making the TCR beta cDNA relied on 5'RACE template switching with UMIs. TCRdb re-called the 5' RACE reads; one entry per CDR3 protein, DNA not given. Its listing shows around 140,000 distinct CDR3 sequences. Germline CDR1 is SQVTM and CDR2 is ANQGSEA. This CDR3 region has 13 residues. Specimen: blood T cells: a sorted CD56 or NKG2C T cell subset, CD4+ or CD8+ T cells, or bulk PBMC T cells (not recorded which). The chain links TRBV29-1 to TRBJ2-3; TCRdb names TRBD2, which stays unverified in the absence of DNA. This receptor was obtained from a man younger than 30 in good health. This chain's CDR3 is CSVGLEGTDTQYF.